A single sample gave rise to the 23 T cell receptor beta chains below, sequenced in a study of CD8 T cells in Susac syndrome. Reverse transcription of roughly 0.45 to 1 ug RNA was carried out with random hexamers. TCRdb independently ran MiXCR on the immunoSEQ multiplex PCR reads; one entry per CDR3 protein. The table shows some 200,000 distinct CDR3 sequences, with over 90% occurring only once. Sequences were obtained from CD4+ T cells from PBMCs. Receptors originate from a human donor with multiple sclerosis.

The chain employs TRBV2 and TRBJ1-6; D gene ambiguous. V was pared by 2 bases and J by 8 bases, with 7 bases between. The germline gives CDR1 SNHLY, CDR2 FYNNEI. CDR3 size: 13 residues. Here the CDR3 reads CASSESAYSPLHF. CDR3 DNA: TGTGCCAGCAGTGAATCGGCTTATTCACCCCTCCACTTT.

V usage is TRBV20-1 and J usage is TRBJ2-1, with TRBD1 identical over 7 bases. Germline V gene data show CDR1 as DFQATT and CDR2 as SNEGSKA (reference sequence). The CDR3 sequence is 13 residues long. The ends lost 5 bases at V and 9 bases at J; junction bases unmatched: 10. The CDR3 region has the DNA TGCAGTGCTCCACGACAGGGCTGGAGTGAGCAGTTCTTC. This sequence encodes CSAPRQGWSEQFF.

V gene TRBV20-1 combines with J gene TRBJ2-5, with D possibly matching TRBD2 (6 bases). The V gene's germline CDR1 is DFQATT and CDR2 SNEGSKA (reference sequence). The CDR3 covers 14 residues. V lost 5 bases and J lost 3, with 16 bases in between. DNA of the CDR3: TGCAGTGCTTCCCGGGACTCTTCTAAAGAGACCCAGTACTTC. This encodes CSASRDSSKETQYF.

The CDR3 DNA follows: TGCAGTGCATCGGGACAGGCGTACAATGAGCAGTTCTTC. Its protein is CSASGQAYNEQFF. J is TRBJ2-1 and V is TRBV20-1, with 8 bases lining up with TRBD1. V lost 6 bases to trimming and J lost 4 bases; unmatched junction nucleotides: 5. Germline V gene sequence: CDR1 DFQATT, CDR2 SNEGSKA (reference sequence). This CDR3 region has 13 residues.

This chain links TRBV18 with TRBJ2-3, with D possibly matching TRBD1 (6 bases). Germline V gene sequence: CDR1 KGHSH, CDR2 LQKENI. Trimming cost V 4 bases and J 0 bases, with 17 bases left between them. This CDR3 is built from 17 residues. The DNA of the CDR3 is TGTGCCAGCTCACTATACCAAAGGGGACAAAGCACAGATACGCAGTATTTT. This sequence encodes CASSLYQRGQSTDTQYF.

V gene TRBV4-2 combines with J gene TRBJ1-4; 10 bases map to TRBD1. The V gene end was trimmed by 1 base and the J gene end by 5 bases; junction bases not matched to a gene: 4. Germline CDR1 LGHNA, CDR2 YNFKEQ. This CDR3 region has 16 residues. The CDR3 DNA follows: TGTGCCAGCAGCCAAGTTTCGGGACAGGGGAATGAAAAACTGTTTTTT. Amino acid sequence: CASSQVSGQGNEKLFF.

J is TRBJ2-1 and V is TRBV24-1; D may be TRBD2 (5 bases). This CDR3 region has 12 residues. V lost 9 bases to trimming and J lost 5 bases, with 10 bases between them. CDR1 and CDR2 from the germline V gene are KGHDR and SFDVKD. The CDR3 DNA sequence: TGTGCCACCGCGGACTTAAACAATGAGCAGTTCTTC. Translated: CATADLNNEQFF.

V gene TRBV3-1 combines with J gene TRBJ2-7; unclear D gene. The germline V gene encodes CDR1 LGHDT and CDR2 YNNKEL (reference sequence). V was cut by 3 bases and J by 2 bases, with 8 bases left in between. This CDR3 has 13 residues. The CDR3 loop is CASSHGGTYEQYF. As DNA, the CDR3 is TGTGCCAGCAGCCACGGCGGAACCTACGAGCAGTACTTC.

V gene TRBV27 combines with J gene TRBJ1-4, with TRBD1 matching over 10 bases. Germline V CDR1 and CDR2: MNHEY, SMNVEV (reference sequence). The CDR3 consists of 15 residues. The trim removed 6 bases at V and 4 bases at J, leaving 5 bases unmatched. CDR3 in amino acids: CASRDRGRVNEKLFF. CDR3 nucleotide sequence: TGTGCCAGCAGAGACAGGGGGCGGGTTAATGAAAAACTGTTTTTT.

V is TRBV20-1 and J is TRBJ1-1; D is unresolved. V lost 6 bases, J lost 11 bases, and 16 bases lay in between. Germline V gene data show CDR1 as DFQATT and CDR2 as SNEGSKA (reference sequence). The CDR3 loop spans 11 amino acids. CDR3 DNA: TGCAGTGCCCCGCTCGGGAGAAACGCTTTCTTT. This sequence encodes CSAPLGRNAFF.

J is TRBJ2-5 and V is TRBV15; the D is unclear. Germline V gene data show CDR1 as LNHNV and CDR2 as YYDKDF (reference sequence). The CDR3 loop spans 14 amino acids. V lost 2 bases and J 5 bases, leaving 12 bases between the germline ends. CDR3 protein: CATSRFRVFETQYF. In nucleotides, the CDR3 is TGTGCCACCAGCAGATTTAGGGTGTTTGAGACCCAGTACTTC.

This clonotype showed up just once. The genes are TRBV12-5 and TRBJ2-3; the match to TRBD2 covers 9 bases. CDR3 length: 14 amino acids. CDR1 and CDR2 from the germline V gene are LGHNT and FRNRAP. V was clipped by 7 bases and J by 1 base; unmatched bases: 3. The CDR3 reads CASELAGGTDTQYF. The CDR3 DNA reads TGTGCTAGTGAGTTAGCGGGAGGCACAGATACGCAGTATTTT. Full variable domain (missing parts from reference TRBV12-5 and TRBJ2-3): DARVTQTPRHKVTEMGQEVTMRCQPILGHNTVFWYRQTMMQGLELLAYFRNRAPLDDSGMPKDRFSAEMPDATLATLKIQPSEPRDSAVYFCASELAGGTDTQYFGPGTRLTVL.

The chain joins TRBV7-2 to TRBJ2-7; perhaps TRBD1 as D (5 bases). In germline, CDR1 is SGHTA, CDR2 FQGNSA. V was cut by 6 bases and J by 12 bases, with 15 bases left in between. The CDR3 is made up of 11 amino acids. In DNA form, the CDR3 reads TGTGCCAGCAGTCAAGGGGCTCCCCCGTACTTC. Translation: CASSQGAPPYF.

The V and J genes are TRBV5-1 and TRBJ1-5; 8 bases line up with TRBD1. The V gene end was trimmed by 2 bases and the J gene end by 7 bases; junction bases not matched to a gene: 8. The CDR3 length is 15 residues. Germline V CDR1 and CDR2: SGHRS, YFSETQ. The CDR3, as DNA: TGCGCCAGCAGCTTAGGACCAGGGGGCGGGCAGCCCCAGCATTTT. Translation: CASSLGPGGGQPQHF.

The chain has TRBV12-3 or TRBV12-4 and TRBJ2-4, with D possibly being TRBD1 (5 bases). Trimming removed 3 bases at V and 12 bases at J, with 12 bases between. The CDR3 has 12 residues. DNA of the CDR3: TGTGCCAGCAGTTTGGTCAGGGTGCCTCAGTACTTC. Translated, it gives CASSLVRVPQYF.

This rearrangement joins TRBV9 to TRBJ1-2; D is uncertain. Germline V gene data show CDR1 as SGDLS and CDR2 as YYNGEE. CDR3 length equals 14 residues. The ends were cut back, 0 bases at V and 7 bases at J, with 13 bases in the middle. The CDR3 loop is CASSVETQRGGYTF. CDR3 DNA: TGTGCCAGCAGCGTAGAGACTCAACGGGGTGGCTACACCTTC.

The chain is built from TRBV12-3 or TRBV12-4 and TRBJ1-4; no clear D. This CDR3 comprises 15 residues. Trimming took off 6 bases at V and 6 bases at J, with 17 bases between the two ends. The CDR3 nucleotides read TGTGCCAGCAGCGATTTTGGTGCTACGGATGAAAAACTGTTTTTT. Protein: CASSDFGATDEKLFF.

The V gene is TRBV9, the J gene TRBJ2-7; D might be TRBD1 (5 bases). Trimming removed 0 bases at V and 2 bases at J, with 9 bases between. There are 14 residues in the CDR3. CDR1 SGDLS and CDR2 YYNGEE come from the germline V gene. CDR3 sequence: CASSVGQSPYEQYF. The CDR3, as DNA: TGTGCCAGCAGCGTAGGACAGAGCCCCTACGAGCAGTACTTC. The whole variable domain, filled in from reference TRBV9 and TRBJ2-7, reads DSGVTQTPKHLITATGQRVTLRCSPRSGDLSVYWYQQSLDQGLQFLIQYYNGEERAKGNILERFSAQQFPDLHSELNLSSLELGDSALYFCASSVGQSPYEQYFGPGTRLTVT.

J is TRBJ1-1 and V is TRBV20-1; TRBD1 is a possible D gene (5 bases). V was shortened by 5 bases and J by 1 base, with 8 bases between the two germline ends. CDR1 DFQATT and CDR2 SNEGSKA come from the germline V gene (reference sequence). The CDR3 is 12 residues long. Here the CDR3 DNA reads TGCAGTGCTTTCCAGGGGAACACTGAAGCTTTCTTT. Encoded protein: CSAFQGNTEAFF.

This chain uses TRBV12-3 or TRBV12-4 with TRBJ2-1, with D unclear. The length of the CDR3 is 12 residues. V lost 6 bases and J 3 bases, leaving 6 bases between the germline ends. The CDR3 loop is CASSNDYNEQFF. CDR3 bases: TGTGCCAGCAGCAACGACTACAATGAGCAGTTCTTC.

The J gene is TRBJ2-3, the V gene TRBV3-1, with 9 bases aligning to TRBD2. Germline CDR1 and CDR2: LGHDT and YNNKEL (reference sequence). J gave up 2 bases and V 6 bases, and 3 bases lay outside the gene matches. There are 14 residues in the CDR3. CDR3 loop: CASRGGLATDTQYF. The CDR3 region has the DNA TGTGCCAGCAGGGGGGGACTAGCCACAGATACGCAGTATTTT.

V is TRBV20-1 and J is TRBJ2-3; D remains ambiguous. Trimming took off 5 bases at V and 1 base at J, with 13 bases between the two ends. CDR3 length equals 14 residues. Germline V gene data show CDR1 as DFQATT and CDR2 as SNEGSKA (reference sequence). The CDR3 protein is CSADSREGTDTQYF. CDR3 nucleotides: TGCAGTGCTGACTCAAGGGAAGGCACAGATACGCAGTATTTT.

The V call is TRBV3-1, the J call TRBJ2-3; 7 positions match TRBD1. Germline V gene data show CDR1 as LGHDT and CDR2 as YNNKEL (reference sequence). The V gene end was trimmed by 1 base and the J gene end by 0 bases; junction bases not matched to a gene: 4. The CDR3 is 16 amino acids. This CDR3 reads CASSQADRESTDTQYF. The CDR3 DNA reads TGTGCCAGCAGCCAAGCAGACAGGGAGAGCACAGATACGCAGTATTTT.